These T cell receptor beta chains were read from a single sample in a study of CD8 T cells in Susac syndrome. TCRdb analysed the immunoSEQ multiplex PCR reads with MiXCR anew, one entry per CDR3 protein. The sample lists more than 100,000 distinct CDR3 sequences, roughly 80% occurring once. Sample: CD8+ T cells from PBMCs. The receptor set was obtained from a human donor with multiple sclerosis. The CDR3 runs from the conserved cysteine through the conserved F or W. The D gene is left open where the match is weak. Only some rows state a clone size, as once, few, many or a class for expanded clones.

DNA | CDR3 | size | D | J | V
TGCGCCAGCAGCCAAGAAGGGGGGGCTGGAGAAAAACTGTTTTTT | CASSQEGGAGEKLFF | - | - | TRBJ1-4 | TRBV4-3
TGTGCCACCAGTGATATACGGACAGGAAACACCGGGGAGCTGTTTTTT | CATSDIRTGNTGELFF | - | TRBD1 | TRBJ2-2 | TRBV24-1
TGTGCCAGTAGTATGGGGCACACCAGCACAGATACGCAGTATTTT | CASSMGHTSTDTQYF | - | - | TRBJ2-3 | TRBV19
TGTGCCAGCAGGGGTGGGGACGGACTAACCCTAGGTGGCTACACCTTC | CASRGGDGLTLGGYTF | few | - | TRBJ1-2 | TRBV5-4
TGTGCCAGCAGTTATGGTCAGGGAGCTAACTATGGCTACACCTTC | CASSYGQGANYGYTF | - | - | TRBJ1-2 | TRBV6-5
TGCAGCGTTGTTGGATGGGCCGGGGAGCTGTTTTTT | CSVVGWAGELFF | - | - | TRBJ2-2 | TRBV29-1
TGTGCCAGCAGCTCCCCCTTCGGAAAACTGTTTTTT | CASSSPFGKLFF | - | - | TRBJ1-4 | TRBV7-9
TGTGCCAGCAGTTTAAAGGGTCGGCGGGGGTTGGATGGGGGCAATCAGCCCCAGCATTTT | CASSLKGRRGLDGGNQPQHF | - | - | TRBJ1-5 | TRBV28
TGTGCCAGCAGCTATGGACTAGCGGGAGAACGGCGCTACAATGAGCAGTTCTTC | CASSYGLAGERRYNEQFF | - | TRBD2 | TRBJ2-1 | TRBV5-4
TGTGCCAGCAGTGTATCTATAGCGGGTTTCACAGATACGCAGTATTTT | CASSVSIAGFTDTQYF | - | TRBD2 | TRBJ2-3 | TRBV6-1
TGTGCCAGCAGTTTAAGAGGTTCTGGAAACACCATATATTTT | CASSLRGSGNTIYF | few | - | TRBJ1-3 | TRBV27
TGTGCCAGCAGCCATACGGCCGGGAGAGGCCTAAGTGACTATGGCTACACCTTC | CASSHTAGRGLSDYGYTF | once | - | TRBJ1-2 | TRBV4-2
TGTGCCAGCAGCGCGCCCCCCGGAGAGACCCAGTACTTC | CASSAPPGETQYF | - | - | TRBJ2-5 | TRBV5-5
TGTGCCAGCAGTTTATGGCTAGTGAACAATGAGCAGTTCTTC | CASSLWLVNNEQFF | - | - | TRBJ2-1 | TRBV12-3/TRBV12-4
TGTGCCAGTACGCCGAGCCGAAATTCACCCCTCCACTTT | CASTPSRNSPLHF | - | - | TRBJ1-6 | TRBV19
TGTGCCAGCAGCTCCCCCACTAGCGTTGGGGAGACCCAGTACTTC | CASSSPTSVGETQYF | - | TRBD2 | TRBJ2-5 | TRBV7-8
TGTGCCAGCAGTGAATTGGGGGGGGACGGAAACACCATATATTTT | CASSELGGDGNTIYF | - | - | TRBJ1-3 | TRBV25-1
TGTGCCAGCAGTTATCGGGCAGAAATCCCCTACGAGCAGTACTTC | CASSYRAEIPYEQYF | - | - | TRBJ2-7 | TRBV6-5
TGTGCCAGCACCCCACCAGGGGAGGGGGTGTCTCAGCCCCAGCATTTT | CASTPPGEGVSQPQHF | - | - | TRBJ1-5 | TRBV6-6
TGTGCCAGCAGTGGGGGGATGCGGGCAGGAGAACGTGGCTACACCTTC | CASSGGMRAGERGYTF | - | - | TRBJ1-2 | TRBV2